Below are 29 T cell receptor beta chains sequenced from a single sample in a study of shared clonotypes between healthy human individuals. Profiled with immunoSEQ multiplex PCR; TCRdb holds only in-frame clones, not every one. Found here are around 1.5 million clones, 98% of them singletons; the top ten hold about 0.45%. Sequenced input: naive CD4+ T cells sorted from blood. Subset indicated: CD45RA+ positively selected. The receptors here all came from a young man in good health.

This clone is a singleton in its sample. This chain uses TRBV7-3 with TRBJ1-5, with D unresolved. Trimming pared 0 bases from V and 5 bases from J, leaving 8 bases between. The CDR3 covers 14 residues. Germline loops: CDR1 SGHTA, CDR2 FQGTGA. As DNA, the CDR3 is TGTGCCAGCAGCTTAACAGGCCCCCATCAGCCCCAGCATTTT. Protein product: CASSLTGPHQPQHF.

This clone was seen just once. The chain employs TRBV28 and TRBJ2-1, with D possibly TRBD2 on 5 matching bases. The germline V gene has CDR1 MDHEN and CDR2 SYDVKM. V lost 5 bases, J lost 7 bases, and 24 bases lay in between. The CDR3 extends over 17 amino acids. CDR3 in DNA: TGTGCCAGCAGTCCCGTCGGCGGCCCTAGCCCCAGTAATGAGCAGTTCTTC. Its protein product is CASSPVGGPSPSNEQFF.

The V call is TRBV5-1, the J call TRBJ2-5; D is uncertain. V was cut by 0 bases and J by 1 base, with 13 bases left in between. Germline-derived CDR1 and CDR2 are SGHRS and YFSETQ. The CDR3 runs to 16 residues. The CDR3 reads CASSLAFPGIQETQYF. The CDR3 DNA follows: TGCGCCAGCAGCTTGGCTTTTCCCGGCATCCAAGAGACCCAGTACTTC. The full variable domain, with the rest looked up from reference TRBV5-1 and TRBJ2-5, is KAGVTQTPRYLIKTRGQQVTLSCSPISGHRSVSWYQQTPGQGLQFLFEYFSETQRNKGNFPGRFSGRQFSNSRSEMNVSTLELGDSALYLCASSLAFPGIQETQYFGPGTRLLVL.

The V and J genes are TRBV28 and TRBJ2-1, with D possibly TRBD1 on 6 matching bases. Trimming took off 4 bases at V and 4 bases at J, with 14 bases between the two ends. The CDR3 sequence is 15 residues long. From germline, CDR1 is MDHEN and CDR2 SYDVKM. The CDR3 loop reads CASSSRRTVYNEQFF. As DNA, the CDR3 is TGTGCCAGCAGTTCCCGAAGGACAGTATACAATGAGCAGTTCTTC.

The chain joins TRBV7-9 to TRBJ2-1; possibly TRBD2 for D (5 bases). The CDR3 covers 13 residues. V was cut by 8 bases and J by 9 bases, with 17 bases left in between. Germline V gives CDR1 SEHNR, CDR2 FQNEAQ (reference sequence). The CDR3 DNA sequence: TGTGCCAGCGAAGGACTCACGGCCTTTGAGCAGTTCTTC. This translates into CASEGLTAFEQFF.

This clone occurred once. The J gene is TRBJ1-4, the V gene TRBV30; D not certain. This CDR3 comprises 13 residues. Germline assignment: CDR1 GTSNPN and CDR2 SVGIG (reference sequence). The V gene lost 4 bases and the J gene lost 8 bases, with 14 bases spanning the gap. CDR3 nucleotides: TGTGCCTGGACGGCCGACCGAGGGGAAAAACTGTTTTTT. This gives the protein CAWTADRGEKLFF.

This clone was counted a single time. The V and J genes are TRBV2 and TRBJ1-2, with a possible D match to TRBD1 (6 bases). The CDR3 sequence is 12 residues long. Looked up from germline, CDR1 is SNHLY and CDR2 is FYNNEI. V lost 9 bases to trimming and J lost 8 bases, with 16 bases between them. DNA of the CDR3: TGTGCCAGGAAACATGGGGGGCAGGGCTACACCTTC. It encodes CARKHGGQGYTF.

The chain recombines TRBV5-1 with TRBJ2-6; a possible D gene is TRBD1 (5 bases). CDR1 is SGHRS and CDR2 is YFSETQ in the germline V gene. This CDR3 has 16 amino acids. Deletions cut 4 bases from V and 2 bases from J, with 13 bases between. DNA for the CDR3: TGCGCCAGCAGCCTGACAGCTACTGCTGGGGCCAACGTCCTGACTTTC. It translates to CASSLTATAGANVLTF.

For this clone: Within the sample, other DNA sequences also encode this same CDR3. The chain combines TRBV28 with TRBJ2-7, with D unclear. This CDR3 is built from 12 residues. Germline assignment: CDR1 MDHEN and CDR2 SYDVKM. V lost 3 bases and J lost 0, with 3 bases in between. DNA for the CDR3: TGTGCCAGCAGTTTCCCCTCCTACGAGCAGTACTTC. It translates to CASSFPSYEQYF.

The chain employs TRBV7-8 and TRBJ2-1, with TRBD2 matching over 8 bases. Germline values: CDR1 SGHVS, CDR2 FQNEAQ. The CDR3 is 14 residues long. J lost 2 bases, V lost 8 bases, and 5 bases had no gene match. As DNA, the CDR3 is TGTGCCAGCTCGGGAGGGGTGCCCTACAATGAGCAGTTCTTC. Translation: CASSGGVPYNEQFF.

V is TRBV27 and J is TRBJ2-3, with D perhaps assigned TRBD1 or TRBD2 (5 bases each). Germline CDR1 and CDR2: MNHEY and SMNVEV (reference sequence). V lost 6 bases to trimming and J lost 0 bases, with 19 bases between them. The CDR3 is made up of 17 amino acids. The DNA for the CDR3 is TGTGCCAGCAGCTCCCTGGGGGATGTCCCTAGCACAGATACGCAGTATTTT. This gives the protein CASSSLGDVPSTDTQYF.

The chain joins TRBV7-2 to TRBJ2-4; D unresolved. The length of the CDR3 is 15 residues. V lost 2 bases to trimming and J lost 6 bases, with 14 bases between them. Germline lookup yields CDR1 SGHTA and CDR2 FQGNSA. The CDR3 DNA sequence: TGTGCCAGCAGCTTACCTGGATCCCAGAGAAACATTCAGTACTTC. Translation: CASSLPGSQRNIQYF.

The CDR3 bases are TGTGCCAGCAGCCACGCAGGGGGAGTAGGGGAGCAGTACTTC. Translated, it gives CASSHAGGVGEQYF. This chain connects TRBV5-4 to TRBJ2-7, with TRBD1 matching 7 bases. The CDR3 length is 14 residues. Trimming cost V 4 bases and J 7 bases; bases outside gene matches: 11. Per germline, CDR1 SGHNT and CDR2 YYREEE (reference sequence).

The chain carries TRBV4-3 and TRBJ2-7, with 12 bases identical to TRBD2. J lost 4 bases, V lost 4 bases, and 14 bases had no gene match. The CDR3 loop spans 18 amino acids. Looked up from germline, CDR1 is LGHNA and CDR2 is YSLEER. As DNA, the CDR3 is TGCGCCAGCAGCCGGCTAGCGGGAGGGCCCAACTTGGGGTACGAGCAGTACTTC. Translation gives CASSRLAGGPNLGYEQYF.

CDR3 region: CASSLVQVPGEQYF. The DNA of the CDR3 is TGTGCCAGCAGCTTAGTGCAGGTTCCAGGGGAGCAGTACTTC. This chain uses TRBV7-2 with TRBJ2-7; tentative D call: TRBD1 (5 bases). CDR1 is SGHTA and CDR2 is FQGNSA in the germline V gene. This CDR3 contains 14 residues. With 1 base removed from V and 7 bases from J, the gap between germline ends came to 14 bases. Supplemented by reference TRBV7-2 and TRBJ2-7, the full variable domain reads GAGVSQSPSNKVTEKGKDVELRCDPISGHTALYWYRQSLGQGLEFLIYFQGNSAPDKSGLPSDRFSAERTGGSVSTLTIQRTQQEDSAVYLCASSLVQVPGEQYFGPGTRLTVT.

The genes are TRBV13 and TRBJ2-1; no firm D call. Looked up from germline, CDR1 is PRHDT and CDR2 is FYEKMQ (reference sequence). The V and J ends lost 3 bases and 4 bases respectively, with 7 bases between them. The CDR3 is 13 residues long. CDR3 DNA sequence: TGTGCCAGCAGCTTGCTTCCGTACAATGAGCAGTTCTTC. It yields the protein CASSLLPYNEQFF.

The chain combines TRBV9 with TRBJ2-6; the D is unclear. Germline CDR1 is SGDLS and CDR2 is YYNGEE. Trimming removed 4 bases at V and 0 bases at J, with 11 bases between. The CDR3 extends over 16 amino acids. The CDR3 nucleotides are TGTGCCAGCAGCTTCCCTAGAGGCTCTGGGGCCAACGTCCTGACTTTC. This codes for CASSFPRGSGANVLTF.

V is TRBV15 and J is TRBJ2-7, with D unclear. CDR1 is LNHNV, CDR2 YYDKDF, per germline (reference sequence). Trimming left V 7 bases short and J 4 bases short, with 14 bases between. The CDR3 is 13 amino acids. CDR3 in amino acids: CATTADLTYEQYF. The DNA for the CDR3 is TGTGCCACCACGGCAGACCTAACGTACGAGCAGTACTTC.

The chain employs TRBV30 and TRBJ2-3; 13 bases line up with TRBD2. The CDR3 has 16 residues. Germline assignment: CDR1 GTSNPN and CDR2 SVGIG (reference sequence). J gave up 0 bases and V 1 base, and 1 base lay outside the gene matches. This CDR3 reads CAWSGTSGSSTDTQYF. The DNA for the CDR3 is TGTGCCTGGAGTGGGACTAGCGGGAGTAGCACAGATACGCAGTATTTT.

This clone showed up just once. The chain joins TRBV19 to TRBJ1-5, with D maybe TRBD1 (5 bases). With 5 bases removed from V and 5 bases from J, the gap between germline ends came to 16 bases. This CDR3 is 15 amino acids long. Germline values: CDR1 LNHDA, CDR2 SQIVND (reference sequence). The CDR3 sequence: CASSFSGTGDQPQHF. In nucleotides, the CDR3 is TGTGCCAGTAGTTTCTCCGGGACCGGTGATCAGCCCCAGCATTTT.

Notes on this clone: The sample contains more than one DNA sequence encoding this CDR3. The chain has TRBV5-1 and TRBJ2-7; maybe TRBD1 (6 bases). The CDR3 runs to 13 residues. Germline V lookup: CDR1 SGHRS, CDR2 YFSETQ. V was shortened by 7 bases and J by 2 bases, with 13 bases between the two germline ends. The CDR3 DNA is TGCGCCAGCTCCCTAGGGGGTACCTACGAGCAGTACTTC. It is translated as CASSLGGTYEQYF. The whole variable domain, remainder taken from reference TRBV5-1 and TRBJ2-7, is KAGVTQTPRYLIKTRGQQVTLSCSPISGHRSVSWYQQTPGQGLQFLFEYFSETQRNKGNFPGRFSGRQFSNSRSEMNVSTLELGDSALYLCASSLGGTYEQYFGPGTRLTVT.

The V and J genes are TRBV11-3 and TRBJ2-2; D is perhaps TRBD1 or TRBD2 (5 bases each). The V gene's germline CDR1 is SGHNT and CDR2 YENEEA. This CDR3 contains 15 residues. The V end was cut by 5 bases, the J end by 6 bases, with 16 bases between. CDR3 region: CASSVEGRGAGELFF. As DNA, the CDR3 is TGTGCCAGCAGCGTTGAGGGACGGGGCGCCGGGGAGCTGTTTTTT.

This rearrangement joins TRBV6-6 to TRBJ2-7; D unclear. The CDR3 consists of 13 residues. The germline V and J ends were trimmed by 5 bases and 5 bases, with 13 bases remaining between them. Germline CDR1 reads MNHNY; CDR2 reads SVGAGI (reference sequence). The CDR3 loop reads CASSKTRVDEQYF. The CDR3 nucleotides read TGTGCCAGCAGTAAGACTCGGGTCGACGAGCAGTACTTC.

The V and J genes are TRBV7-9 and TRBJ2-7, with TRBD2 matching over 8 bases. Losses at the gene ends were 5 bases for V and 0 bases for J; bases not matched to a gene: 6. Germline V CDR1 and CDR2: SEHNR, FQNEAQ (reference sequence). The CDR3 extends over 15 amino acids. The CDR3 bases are TGTGCCAGCAGCGCTACTAGCGGAAGCTCCTACGAGCAGTACTTC. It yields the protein CASSATSGSSYEQYF.

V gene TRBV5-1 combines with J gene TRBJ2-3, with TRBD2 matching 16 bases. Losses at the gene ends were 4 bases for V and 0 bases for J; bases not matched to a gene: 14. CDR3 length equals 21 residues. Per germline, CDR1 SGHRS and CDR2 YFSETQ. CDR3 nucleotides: TGCGCCAGCAGCCCTGCACAGGGACTAGCGGGAGGGTGGACTAGCACAGATACGCAGTATTTT. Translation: CASSPAQGLAGGWTSTDTQYF.

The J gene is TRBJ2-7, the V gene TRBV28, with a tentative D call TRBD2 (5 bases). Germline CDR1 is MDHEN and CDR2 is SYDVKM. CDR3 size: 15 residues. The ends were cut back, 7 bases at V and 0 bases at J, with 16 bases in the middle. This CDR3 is CASTPGLKTSYEQYF. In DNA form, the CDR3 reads TGTGCCAGCACGCCTGGACTGAAAACCTCCTACGAGCAGTACTTC.

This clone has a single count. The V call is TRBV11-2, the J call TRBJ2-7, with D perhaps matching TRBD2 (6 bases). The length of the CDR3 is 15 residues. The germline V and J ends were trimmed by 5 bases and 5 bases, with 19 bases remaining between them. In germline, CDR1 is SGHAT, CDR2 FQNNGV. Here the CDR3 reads CASSASGTPDDEQYF. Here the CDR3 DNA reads TGTGCCAGCAGCGCCTCCGGGACTCCGGACGACGAGCAGTACTTC.

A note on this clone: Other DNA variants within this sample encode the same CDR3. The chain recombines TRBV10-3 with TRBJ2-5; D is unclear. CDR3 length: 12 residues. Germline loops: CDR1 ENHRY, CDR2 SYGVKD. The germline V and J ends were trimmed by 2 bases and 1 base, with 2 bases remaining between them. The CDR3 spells CAISESQETQYF. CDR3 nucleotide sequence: TGTGCCATCAGTGAGAGCCAAGAGACCCAGTACTTC.

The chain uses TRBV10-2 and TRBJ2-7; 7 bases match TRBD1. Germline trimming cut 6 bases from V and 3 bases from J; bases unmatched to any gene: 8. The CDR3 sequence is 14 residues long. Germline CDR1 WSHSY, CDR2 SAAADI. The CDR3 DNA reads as TGCGCCAGCAGAAAGGAGGACAGGCTCTACGAGCAGTACTTC. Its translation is CASRKEDRLYEQYF.